This entry is about one TCR beta chain. Primers for the PCR totalled 60 Vbeta and 13 Jbeta. Clones were read by immunoSEQ multiplex PCR, and TCRdb kept only the in-frame ones, dropping some. Of approximately 170,000 clones listed, about 81% are singletons. These data are taken from a study of cytomegalovirus exposure and HLA in healthy donors. V was shortened by 7 bases and J by 0 bases, with 13 bases between the two germline ends. This CDR3 region has 14 residues. Germline V gives CDR1 MNHEY, CDR2 SVGAGI. Sequenced input: PBMCs. This clonotype originated in a man younger than 45 in good health and CMV-seropositive. This rearrangement joins TRBV6-5 to TRBJ2-7; no clear D gene. CDR3 amino acids: CASIGGANSYEQYF. The DNA of the CDR3 is TGTGCCAGCATCGGCGGAGCCAACTCCTACGAGCAGTACTTC.